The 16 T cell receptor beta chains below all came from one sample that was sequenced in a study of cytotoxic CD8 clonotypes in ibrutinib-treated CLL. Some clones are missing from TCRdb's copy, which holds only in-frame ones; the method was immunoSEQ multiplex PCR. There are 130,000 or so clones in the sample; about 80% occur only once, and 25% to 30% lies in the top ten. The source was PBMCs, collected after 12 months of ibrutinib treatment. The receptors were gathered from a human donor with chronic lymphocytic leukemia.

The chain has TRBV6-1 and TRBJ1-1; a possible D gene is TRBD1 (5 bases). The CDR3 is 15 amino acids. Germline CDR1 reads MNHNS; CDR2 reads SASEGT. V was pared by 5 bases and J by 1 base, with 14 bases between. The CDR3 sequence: CASSRSGTENTEAFF. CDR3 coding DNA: TGTGCCAGCAGTCGTTCCGGGACGGAGAACACTGAAGCTTTCTTT.

Here the CDR3 DNA reads TGTGCCACCTCCGCCCGGGACAGATCCTACGAGCAGTACTTC. This translates into CATSARDRSYEQYF. The V and J genes are TRBV10-3 and TRBJ2-7, with 7 bases identical to TRBD1. Germline V CDR1 and CDR2: ENHRY, SYGVKD. V was pared by 10 bases and J by 1 base, with 10 bases of the junction left unmatched. The length of the CDR3 is 14 residues.

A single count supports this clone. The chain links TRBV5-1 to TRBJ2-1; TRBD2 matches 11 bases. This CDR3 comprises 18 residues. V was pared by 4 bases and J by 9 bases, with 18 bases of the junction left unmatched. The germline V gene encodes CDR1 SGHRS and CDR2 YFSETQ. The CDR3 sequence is CASSPQRTSGQPFVEQFF. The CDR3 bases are TGCGCCAGCAGCCCCCAACGGACTAGCGGGCAACCCTTCGTTGAGCAGTTCTTC.

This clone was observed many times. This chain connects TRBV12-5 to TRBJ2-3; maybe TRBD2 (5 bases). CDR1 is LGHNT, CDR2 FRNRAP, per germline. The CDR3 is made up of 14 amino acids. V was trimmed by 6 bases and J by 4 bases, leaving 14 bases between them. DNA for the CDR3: TGTGCTAGTGGACCCGGACTTGACTCAGATACGCAGTATTTT. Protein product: CASGPGLDSDTQYF. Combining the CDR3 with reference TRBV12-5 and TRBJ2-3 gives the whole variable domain DARVTQTPRHKVTEMGQEVTMRCQPILGHNTVFWYRQTMMQGLELLAYFRNRAPLDDSGMPKDRFSAEMPDATLATLKIQPSEPRDSAVYFCASGPGLDSDTQYFGPGTRLTVL.

CDR3 amino acids: CASSLSSLSGNTIYF. The CDR3 region has the DNA TGTGCCAGCAGCTTATCCAGCCTCTCTGGAAACACCATATATTTT. V gene TRBV11-3 combines with J gene TRBJ1-3; unclear D gene. The CDR3 contains 15 residues. Trimming pared 2 bases from V and 0 bases from J, leaving 8 bases between. CDR1 and CDR2 from the germline V gene are SGHNT and YENEEA.

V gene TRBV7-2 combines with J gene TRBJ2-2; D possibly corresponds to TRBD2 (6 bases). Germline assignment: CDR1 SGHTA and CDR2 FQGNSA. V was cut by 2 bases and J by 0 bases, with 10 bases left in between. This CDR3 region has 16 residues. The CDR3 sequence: CASSLHGGSNTGELFF. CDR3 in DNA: TGTGCCAGCAGCTTACACGGGGGTTCGAACACCGGGGAGCTGTTTTTT.

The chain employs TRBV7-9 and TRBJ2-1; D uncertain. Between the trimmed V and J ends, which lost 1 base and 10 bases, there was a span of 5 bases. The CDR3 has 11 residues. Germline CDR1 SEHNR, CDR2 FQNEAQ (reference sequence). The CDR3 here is CASSLGSEQFF. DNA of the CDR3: TGTGCCAGCAGCTTAGGGTCCGAGCAGTTCTTC.

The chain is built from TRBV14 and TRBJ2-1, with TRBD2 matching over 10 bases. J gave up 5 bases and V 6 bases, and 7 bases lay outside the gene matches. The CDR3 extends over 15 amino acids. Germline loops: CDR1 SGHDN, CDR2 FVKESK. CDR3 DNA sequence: TGTGCCAGCAGGCAGAAAGCGGGAGGGAACAATGAGCAGTTCTTC. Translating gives CASRQKAGGNNEQFF.

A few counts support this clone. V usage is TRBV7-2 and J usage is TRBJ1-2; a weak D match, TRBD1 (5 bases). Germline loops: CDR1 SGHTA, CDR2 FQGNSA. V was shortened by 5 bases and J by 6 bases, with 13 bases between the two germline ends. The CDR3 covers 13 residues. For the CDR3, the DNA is TGTGCCAGCAGCCATCTTAACAGGAATGGCTACACCTTC. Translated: CASSHLNRNGYTF.

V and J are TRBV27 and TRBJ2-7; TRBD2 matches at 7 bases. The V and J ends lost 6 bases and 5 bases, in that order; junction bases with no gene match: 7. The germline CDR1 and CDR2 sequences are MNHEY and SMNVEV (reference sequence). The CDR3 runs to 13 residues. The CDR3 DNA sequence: TGTGCCAGCAGAGGCGGGAGTGCGCACGAGCAGTACTTC. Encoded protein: CASRGGSAHEQYF.

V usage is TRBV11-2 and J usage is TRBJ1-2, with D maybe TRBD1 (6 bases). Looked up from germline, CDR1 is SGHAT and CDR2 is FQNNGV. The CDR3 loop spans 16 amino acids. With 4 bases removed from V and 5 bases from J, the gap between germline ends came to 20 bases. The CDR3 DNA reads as TGTGCCAGCAGCTCAACTACCATACAGGGAATGTATGGCTACACCTTC. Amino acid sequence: CASSSTTIQGMYGYTF.

The CDR3 loop reads CASSYSGGLTGNTIYF. The CDR3, as DNA: TGTGCCAGCAGTTACTCGGGGGGCCTAACTGGAAACACCATATATTTT. V is TRBV6-5 and J is TRBJ1-3, with D maybe TRBD1 (6 bases). The CDR3 loop spans 16 amino acids. V lost 0 bases and J lost 2, with 11 bases in between. Germline V lookup: CDR1 MNHEY, CDR2 SVGAGI.

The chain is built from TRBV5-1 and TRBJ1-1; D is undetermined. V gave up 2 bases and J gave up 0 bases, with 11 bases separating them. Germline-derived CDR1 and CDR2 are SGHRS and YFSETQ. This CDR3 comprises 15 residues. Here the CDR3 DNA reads TGCGCCAGCAGCTTAGACTCCGGGGTGAACACTGAAGCTTTCTTT. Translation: CASSLDSGVNTEAFF.

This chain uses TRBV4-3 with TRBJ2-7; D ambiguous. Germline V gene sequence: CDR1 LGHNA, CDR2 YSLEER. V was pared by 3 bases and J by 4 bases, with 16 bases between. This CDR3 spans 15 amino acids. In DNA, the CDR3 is TGCGCCAGCAGCCAGGGGAACACAAACAGTTACGAGCAGTACTTC. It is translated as CASSQGNTNSYEQYF.

The chain's CDR3 is CASSLEQLQGPKNIQYF. The CDR3 DNA follows: TGTGCCAGCAGCTTAGAGCAGCTTCAGGGTCCCAAAAACATTCAGTACTTC. The chain recombines TRBV7-8 with TRBJ2-4; TRBD1 is a possible D gene (5 bases). The germline V gene encodes CDR1 SGHVS and CDR2 FQNEAQ. Trimming stripped 1 base from V and 2 bases from J, with 15 bases between. The CDR3 contains 17 residues.

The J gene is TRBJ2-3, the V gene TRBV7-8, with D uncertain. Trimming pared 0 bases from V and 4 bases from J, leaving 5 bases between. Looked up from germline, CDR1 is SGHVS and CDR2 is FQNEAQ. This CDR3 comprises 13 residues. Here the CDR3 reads CASSLARADTQYF. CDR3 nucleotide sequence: TGTGCCAGCAGCTTAGCCCGGGCAGATACGCAGTATTTT.